This TCR beta chain derives from a study of control samples from healthy donors and cancer patients. Germline V gene data show CDR1 as SGHVS and CDR2 as FNYEAQ. V was shortened by 3 bases and J by 8 bases, with 19 bases between the two germline ends. This CDR3 has 15 residues. Profiling relied on immunoSEQ multiplex PCR, and the TCRdb table lists in-frame clones only, not all of them. The table records fewer than 250,000 clones, approximately 91% of them present only once. The genes are TRBV7-6 and TRBJ1-2, with TRBD1 as a possible D gene (6 bases). Specimen: blood. The clonotype originates from a man aged 30 to 39 in good health. The CDR3 region is CASSFLQGLLDGYTF. As DNA, the CDR3 is TGTGCCAGCAGCTTCCTACAGGGCTTGCTCGACGGCTACACCTTC.